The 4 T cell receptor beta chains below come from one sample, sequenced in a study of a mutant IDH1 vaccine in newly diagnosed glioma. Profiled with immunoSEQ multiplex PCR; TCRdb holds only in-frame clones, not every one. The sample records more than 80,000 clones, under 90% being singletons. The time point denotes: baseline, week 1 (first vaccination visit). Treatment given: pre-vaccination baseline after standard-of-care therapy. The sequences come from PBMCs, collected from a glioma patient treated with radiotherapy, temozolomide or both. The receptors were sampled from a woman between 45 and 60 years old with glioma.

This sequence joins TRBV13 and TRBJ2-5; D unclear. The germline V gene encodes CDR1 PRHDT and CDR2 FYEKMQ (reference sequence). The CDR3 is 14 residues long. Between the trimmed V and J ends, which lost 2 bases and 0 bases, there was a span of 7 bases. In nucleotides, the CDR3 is TGTGCCAGCAGCTTACGTACTAACCAAGAGACCCAGTACTTC. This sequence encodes CASSLRTNQETQYF.

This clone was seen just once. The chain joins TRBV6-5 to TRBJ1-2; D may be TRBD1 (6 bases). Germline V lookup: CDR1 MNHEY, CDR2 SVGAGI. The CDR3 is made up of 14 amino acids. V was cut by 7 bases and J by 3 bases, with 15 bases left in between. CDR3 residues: CASKRRGTDYGYTF. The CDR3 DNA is TGTGCCAGCAAACGCAGGGGCACGGACTATGGCTACACCTTC.

The CDR3 loop is CSVEFSDTLYGYTF. CDR3 DNA sequence: TGCAGCGTTGAATTTAGCGACACCCTCTATGGCTACACCTTC. The rearrangement joins TRBV29-1 to TRBJ1-2; no reliable D call. With 2 bases removed from V and 4 bases from J, the gap between germline ends came to 14 bases. The germline V gene encodes CDR1 SQVTM and CDR2 ANQGSEA. The CDR3 covers 14 residues.

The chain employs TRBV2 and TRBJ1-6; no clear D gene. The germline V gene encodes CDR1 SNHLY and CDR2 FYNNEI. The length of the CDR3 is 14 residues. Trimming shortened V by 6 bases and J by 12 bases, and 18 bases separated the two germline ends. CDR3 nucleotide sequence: TGTGCCAGCAGGACCTTAGCCCAGGTTGGACCCCTCCACTTT. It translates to CASRTLAQVGPLHF. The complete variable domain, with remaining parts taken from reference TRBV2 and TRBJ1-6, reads EPEVTQTPSHQVTQMGQEVILRCVPISNHLYFYWYRQILGQKVEFLVSFYNNEISEKSEIFDDQFSVERPDGSNFTLKIRSTKLEDSAMYFCASRTLAQVGPLHFGNGTRLTVT.